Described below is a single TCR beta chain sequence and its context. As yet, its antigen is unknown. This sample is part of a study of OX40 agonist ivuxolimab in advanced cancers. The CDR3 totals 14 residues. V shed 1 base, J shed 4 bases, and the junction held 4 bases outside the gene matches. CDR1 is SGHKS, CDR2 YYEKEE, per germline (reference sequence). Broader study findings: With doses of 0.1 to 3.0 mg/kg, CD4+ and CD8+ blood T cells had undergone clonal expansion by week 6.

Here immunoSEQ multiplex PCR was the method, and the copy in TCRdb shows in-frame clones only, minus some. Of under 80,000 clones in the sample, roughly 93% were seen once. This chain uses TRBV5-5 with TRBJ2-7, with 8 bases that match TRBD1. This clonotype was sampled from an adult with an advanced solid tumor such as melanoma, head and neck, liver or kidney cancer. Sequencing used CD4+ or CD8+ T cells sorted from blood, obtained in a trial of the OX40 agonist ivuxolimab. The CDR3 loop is CASSLRQGTYEQYF. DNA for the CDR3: TGTGCCAGCAGCTTGAGACAGGGGACTTACGAGCAGTACTTC.